This record concerns one T cell receptor (beta chain) sequence. The target antigen is unknown. The sample is drawn from a study of shared clonotypes between healthy human individuals. Here immunoSEQ multiplex PCR was the method, and the copy in TCRdb shows in-frame clones only, minus some. The sample lists millions of clones, over 85% occurring once. CDR3 size: 16 residues. The V end was cut by 9 bases, the J end by 0 bases, with 18 bases between. Germline lookup yields CDR1 WSHSY and CDR2 SAAADI. Notes on the study in general: Enrolling few donors narrowed the genetic and exposure-history diversity that was represented. Blood was the sole source, and tissue repertoires probably differ.

The donor population consisted of healthy HIV-negative adults with no recent acute infections or vaccinations. This TCR was recovered from a man aged 18 to 35 in good health. The rearrangement uses TRBV10-2 and TRBJ1-3, with unresolved D. The source material was naive CD4+ T cells sorted from blood. The subset here: CD45RA+ positively selected. This CDR3 reads CASLTPPLSSGNTIYF. CDR3 coding DNA: TGCGCCAGTCTGACGCCTCCCCTTAGCTCTGGAAACACCATATATTTT.